This is a list of T cell receptor beta chains from one sample in a study of spatial heterogeneity in lung cancer. TCRdb ran MiXCR on the 5' RACE reads and lists one entry per CDR3 protein. The table lists about 100,000 distinct CDR3 sequences, approximately 4.4% of them singletons. Specimen: lung tumor tissue, collected at surgery. Every receptor here comes from a male donor with early-stage non-small cell lung cancer. The CDR3 runs from the conserved cysteine through the conserved F or W. D genes are given only for firm matches. Clone size is shown for a subset of rows, as once, few, many or a class of expanded clone.

v_call: TRBV20-1; clone_size: many; d_call: NA; j_call: TRBJ2-7; cdr3_aa: CSARGGGIRSPYEQYF; cdr3_nt: TGCAGTGCTAGAGGGGGGGGCATCAGGAGTCCCTACGAGCAGTACTTC
v_call: TRBV20-1; clone_size: many; d_call: NA; j_call: TRBJ1-2; cdr3_aa: CSANNRGYGYTF; cdr3_nt: TGCAGTGCTAATAACCGAGGCTATGGCTACACCTTC
v_call: TRBV7-9; clone_size: NA; d_call: NA; j_call: TRBJ1-3; cdr3_aa: CASSPTPVSGNTIYF; cdr3_nt: TGTGCCAGCAGTCCGACACCAGTCTCTGGAAACACCATATATTTT
v_call: TRBV5-1; clone_size: many; d_call: NA; j_call: TRBJ2-7; cdr3_aa: CASKEGGYEQYF; cdr3_nt: TGCGCCAGCAAAGAGGGAGGCTACGAGCAGTACTTC
v_call: TRBV4-1; clone_size: many; d_call: NA; j_call: TRBJ1-1; cdr3_aa: CASSQPPELLTEAFF; cdr3_nt: TGCGCCAGCAGCCAACCCCCGGAGCTCCTCACTGAAGCTTTCTTT
v_call: TRBV27; clone_size: many; d_call: TRBD2; j_call: TRBJ2-7; cdr3_aa: CASSPRRLAGAVTYEQYF; cdr3_nt: TGTGCCAGCAGTCCCCGGAGACTAGCGGGAGCCGTTACCTACGAGCAGTACTTC
v_call: TRBV12-3/TRBV12-4; clone_size: NA; d_call: NA; j_call: TRBJ2-2; cdr3_aa: CASRSANTGELFF; cdr3_nt: TGTGCCAGCAGAAGCGCTAACACCGGGGAGCTGTTTTTT
v_call: TRBV28; clone_size: many; d_call: NA; j_call: TRBJ2-1; cdr3_aa: CASREGRYNEQFF; cdr3_nt: TGTGCCAGCAGGGAGGGCCGCTACAATGAGCAGTTCTTC
v_call: TRBV7-6; clone_size: many; d_call: NA; j_call: TRBJ1-3; cdr3_aa: CASSSPGKRSGNTIYF; cdr3_nt: TGTGCCAGCAGCTCTCCAGGGAAACGCTCTGGAAACACCATATATTTT
v_call: TRBV15; clone_size: many; d_call: NA; j_call: TRBJ2-2; cdr3_aa: CATSRDSNTGELFF; cdr3_nt: TGTGCCACCAGCAGGGACAGCAACACCGGGGAGCTGTTTTTT
v_call: TRBV11-2; clone_size: NA; d_call: NA; j_call: TRBJ2-1; cdr3_aa: CASSLVPGQPYNEQFF; cdr3_nt: TGTGCCAGCAGCCTCGTACCTGGACAGCCCTACAATGAGCAGTTCTTC
v_call: TRBV28; clone_size: many; d_call: NA; j_call: TRBJ2-5; cdr3_aa: CASSLSGLAFQETQYF; cdr3_nt: TGTGCCAGCAGTTTATCCGGCCTAGCGTTTCAAGAGACCCAGTACTTC
v_call: TRBV20-1; clone_size: NA; d_call: TRBD2; j_call: TRBJ2-1; cdr3_aa: CSARGPVRTSGSRSYNEQFF; cdr3_nt: TGCAGTGCTAGAGGTCCCGTCAGGACTAGCGGGAGCCGAAGCTACAATGAGCAGTTCTTC
v_call: TRBV20-1; clone_size: many; d_call: NA; j_call: TRBJ1-5; cdr3_aa: CSARANRGSNQPQHF; cdr3_nt: TGCAGTGCCAGGGCCAACCGGGGAAGCAATCAGCCCCAGCATTTT
v_call: TRBV3-1; clone_size: many; d_call: TRBD1; j_call: TRBJ1-2; cdr3_aa: CASSQGQGLSYGYTF; cdr3_nt: TGTGCCAGCAGCCAGGGACAGGGGTTATCATATGGCTACACCTTC
v_call: TRBV29-1; clone_size: many; d_call: NA; j_call: TRBJ1-2; cdr3_aa: CSTWTQHYGYTF; cdr3_nt: TGCAGCACTTGGACCCAACACTACGGCTACACCTTC
v_call: TRBV7-9; clone_size: many; d_call: NA; j_call: TRBJ2-7; cdr3_aa: CASSLGDSYEQYF; cdr3_nt: TGTGCCAGCAGCTTAGGAGACAGCTACGAGCAGTACTTC
v_call: TRBV7-7; clone_size: many; d_call: NA; j_call: TRBJ1-1; cdr3_aa: CASSLSHENTEAFF; cdr3_nt: TGTGCTAGCAGCTTATCCCACGAGAACACTGAAGCTTTCTTT
v_call: TRBV6-1; clone_size: many; d_call: NA; j_call: TRBJ1-2; cdr3_aa: CASGGGINYGYTF; cdr3_nt: TGTGCCAGCGGAGGGGGTATTAACTATGGCTACACCTTC
v_call: TRBV7-7; clone_size: many; d_call: TRBD1; j_call: TRBJ2-1; cdr3_aa: CASSLRTGDNEQFF; cdr3_nt: TGTGCCAGCAGCCTGCGGACAGGGGACAATGAGCAGTTCTTC
v_call: TRBV9; clone_size: many; d_call: TRBD2; j_call: TRBJ2-2; cdr3_aa: CASSPGTGGSGKTGELFF; cdr3_nt: TGTGCCAGCAGCCCTGGTACTGGGGGTAGCGGGAAGACCGGGGAGCTGTTTTTT
v_call: TRBV12-3/TRBV12-4; clone_size: many; d_call: NA; j_call: TRBJ1-6; cdr3_aa: CASTFSYNSPLHF; cdr3_nt: TGTGCCAGCACCTTTTCCTATAATTCACCCCTCCACTTT
v_call: TRBV6-5; clone_size: many; d_call: NA; j_call: TRBJ1-4; cdr3_aa: CASSYRDGGEKLFF; cdr3_nt: TGTGCCAGCAGTTACAGGGACGGGGGGGAAAAACTGTTTTTT
v_call: TRBV10-3; clone_size: many; d_call: NA; j_call: TRBJ2-7; cdr3_aa: CAISESVLLAQSSYEQYF; cdr3_nt: TGTGCCATCAGTGAGTCTGTGTTGCTGGCGCAGAGCTCCTACGAGCAGTACTTC
v_call: TRBV28; clone_size: many; d_call: NA; j_call: TRBJ2-3; cdr3_aa: CASNLDLWGTDTQYF; cdr3_nt: TGTGCCAGCAACCTGGATTTGTGGGGCACAGATACGCAGTATTTT
v_call: TRBV20-1; clone_size: many; d_call: NA; j_call: TRBJ1-3; cdr3_aa: CSARAGGGSGNTIYF; cdr3_nt: TGCAGTGCTAGAGCGGGGGGAGGCTCTGGAAACACCATATATTTT
v_call: TRBV20-1; clone_size: many; d_call: NA; j_call: TRBJ1-1; cdr3_aa: CSARPGGVDTEAFF; cdr3_nt: TGCAGTGCTAGACCCGGGGGGGTGGACACTGAAGCTTTCTTT
v_call: TRBV7-9; clone_size: many; d_call: NA; j_call: TRBJ1-1; cdr3_aa: CASSLPDSSTTEAFF; cdr3_nt: TGTGCCAGCAGCTTACCCGACAGCTCCACCACTGAAGCTTTCTTT
v_call: TRBV5-1; clone_size: NA; d_call: TRBD2; j_call: TRBJ2-3; cdr3_aa: CASSVLTSGSTDTQYF; cdr3_nt: TGCGCCAGCAGCGTGCTGACTAGCGGTAGCACAGATACGCAGTATTTT
v_call: TRBV7-8; clone_size: NA; d_call: TRBD1; j_call: TRBJ2-5; cdr3_aa: CASSLMTGEETQYF; cdr3_nt: TGTGCCAGCAGCTTAATGACAGGGGAAGAGACCCAGTACTTC
v_call: TRBV7-9; clone_size: few; d_call: TRBD2; j_call: TRBJ2-3; cdr3_aa: CASSLSAGAFADTQYF; cdr3_nt: TGTGCCAGCAGCTTGAGCGCGGGAGCGTTCGCAGATACGCAGTATTTT
v_call: TRBV25-1; clone_size: many; d_call: NA; j_call: TRBJ2-3; cdr3_aa: CASRPSGVTDTQYF; cdr3_nt: TGTGCCAGCAGACCCTCCGGGGTCACAGATACGCAGTATTTT
v_call: TRBV5-1; clone_size: NA; d_call: NA; j_call: TRBJ1-5; cdr3_aa: CASSPGPYSNQPQHF; cdr3_nt: TGCGCCAGCAGCCCAGGACCCTATAGCAATCAGCCCCAGCATTTT
v_call: TRBV28; clone_size: many; d_call: TRBD1; j_call: TRBJ2-7; cdr3_aa: CASSLLAKGAEQYF; cdr3_nt: TGTGCCAGCAGTTTATTGGCAAAGGGGGCCGAGCAGTACTTC
v_call: TRBV2; clone_size: many; d_call: TRBD2; j_call: TRBJ2-1; cdr3_aa: CASILAVNEQFF; cdr3_nt: TGTGCCAGCATACTAGCGGTCAATGAGCAGTTCTTC
v_call: TRBV5-1; clone_size: many; d_call: NA; j_call: TRBJ1-1; cdr3_aa: CASSQMLDTEAFF; cdr3_nt: TGCGCCAGCAGCCAAATGCTTGACACTGAAGCTTTCTTT
v_call: TRBV20-1; clone_size: many; d_call: TRBD2; j_call: TRBJ2-5; cdr3_aa: CSARTGLAAEETQYF; cdr3_nt: TGCAGTGCCCGGACGGGACTAGCGGCAGAAGAGACCCAGTACTTC
v_call: TRBV30; clone_size: many; d_call: NA; j_call: TRBJ2-4; cdr3_aa: CAWARPGVLEFFKNIQYF; cdr3_nt: TGTGCCTGGGCCCGTCCGGGAGTGTTGGAATTTTTCAAAAACATTCAGTACTTC
v_call: TRBV12-3/TRBV12-4; clone_size: many; d_call: TRBD1; j_call: TRBJ2-1; cdr3_aa: CASSLGDREVF; cdr3_nt: TGTGCCAGCAGTTTAGGGGACAGGGAGGTCTTC
v_call: TRBV2; clone_size: many; d_call: NA; j_call: TRBJ1-6; cdr3_aa: CARSPTGDNSPLHF; cdr3_nt: TGTGCCAGGAGCCCTACAGGAGATAATTCACCCCTCCACTTT
v_call: TRBV20-1; clone_size: many; d_call: TRBD2; j_call: TRBJ2-7; cdr3_aa: CSARPKLAGATYEQYF; cdr3_nt: TGCAGTGCTAGACCAAAACTAGCGGGAGCAACTTACGAGCAGTACTTC
v_call: TRBV20-1; clone_size: many; d_call: NA; j_call: TRBJ1-1; cdr3_aa: CSARDATGTTEAFF; cdr3_nt: TGCAGTGCTAGAGATGCGACTGGGACCACTGAAGCTTTCTTT
v_call: TRBV12-3/TRBV12-4; clone_size: many; d_call: NA; j_call: TRBJ1-4; cdr3_aa: CASSLAGSPNEKLFF; cdr3_nt: TGTGCCAGCAGTTTGGCAGGATCTCCTAATGAAAAACTGTTTTTT
v_call: TRBV5-1; clone_size: many; d_call: NA; j_call: TRBJ1-1; cdr3_aa: CASSGESAMNTEAFF; cdr3_nt: TGCGCCAGCAGCGGCGAAAGTGCGATGAACACTGAAGCTTTCTTT
v_call: TRBV28; clone_size: many; d_call: NA; j_call: TRBJ2-7; cdr3_aa: CASTFTGTSTYEQYF; cdr3_nt: TGTGCCAGCACTTTTACCGGGACATCAACCTACGAGCAGTACTTC
v_call: TRBV21-1; clone_size: many; d_call: NA; j_call: TRBJ1-1; cdr3_aa: CASSLPQGFRAFF; cdr3_nt: TGTGCCAGCAGCCTCCCCCAAGGGTTTCGAGCTTTCTTT
v_call: TRBV12-3/TRBV12-4; clone_size: many; d_call: NA; j_call: TRBJ1-1; cdr3_aa: CASRGDNTEAFF; cdr3_nt: TGTGCCAGCAGAGGTGATAACACTGAAGCTTTCTTT
v_call: TRBV12-3/TRBV12-4; clone_size: many; d_call: NA; j_call: TRBJ2-7; cdr3_aa: CASSLTGLEQYF; cdr3_nt: TGTGCCAGCAGCTTGACAGGACTCGAGCAGTACTTC
v_call: TRBV28; clone_size: many; d_call: NA; j_call: TRBJ1-1; cdr3_aa: CASSFQGINTEAFF; cdr3_nt: TGTGCCAGCAGTTTTCAGGGGATCAACACTGAAGCTTTCTTT
v_call: TRBV12-3/TRBV12-4; clone_size: many; d_call: TRBD1; j_call: TRBJ2-3; cdr3_aa: CASRKTGFGDTQYF; cdr3_nt: TGTGCCAGCAGAAAGACAGGGTTTGGGGATACGCAGTATTTT
v_call: TRBV20-1; clone_size: NA; d_call: NA; j_call: TRBJ1-3; cdr3_aa: CSASPQGFSGNTIYF; cdr3_nt: TGCAGTGCTAGTCCCCAGGGTTTTTCTGGAAACACCATATATTTT